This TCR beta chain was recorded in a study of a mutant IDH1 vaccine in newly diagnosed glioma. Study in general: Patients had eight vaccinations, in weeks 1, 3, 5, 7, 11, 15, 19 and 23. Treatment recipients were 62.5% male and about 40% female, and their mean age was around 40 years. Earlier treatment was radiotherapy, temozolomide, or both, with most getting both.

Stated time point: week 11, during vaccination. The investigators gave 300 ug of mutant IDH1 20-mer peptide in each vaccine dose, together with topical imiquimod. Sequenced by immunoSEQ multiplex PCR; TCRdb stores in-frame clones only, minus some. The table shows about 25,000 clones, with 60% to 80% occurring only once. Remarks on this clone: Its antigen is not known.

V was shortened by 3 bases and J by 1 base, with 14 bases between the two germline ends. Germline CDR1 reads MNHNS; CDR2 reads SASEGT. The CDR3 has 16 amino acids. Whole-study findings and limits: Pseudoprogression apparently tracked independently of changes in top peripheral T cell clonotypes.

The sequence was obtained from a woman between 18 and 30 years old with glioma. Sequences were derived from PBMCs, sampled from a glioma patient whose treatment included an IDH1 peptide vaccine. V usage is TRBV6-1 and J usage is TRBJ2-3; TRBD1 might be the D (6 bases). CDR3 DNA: TGTGCCAGCAGTGACCACCAGGGGCAGGGCACAGATACGCAGTATTTT. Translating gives CASSDHQGQGTDTQYF.